The entry below describes one T cell receptor beta chain. Its antigen is not known. These data are taken from a study of blood T cells in healthy people across ages. A second PCR, run for roughly 7 to 12 cycles, used a sample-barcoded 5' primer plus a J-beta primer mix. Every sample gave at least 2.5 million paired-end reads containing CDR3. TCRdb redid the calling of the 5' RACE reads with MiXCR, one entry per CDR3 protein. This table holds 1.5 million to 2 million distinct CDR3 sequences, 28% found once. Study results and caveats: A roughly linear fall in TCR beta diversity per million T cells was seen with increasing age.

Sequencing was performed on blood. This receptor was identified in a woman under 40 in good health.

CDR3 bases: TGCAGTGCTAGAGATCCAAATTCACCCCTCCACTTT. Translated: CSARDPNSPLHF. The chain is built from TRBV20-1 and TRBJ1-6; D unclear. The V and J ends lost 0 bases and 7 bases respectively, with 4 bases between them. CDR1 and CDR2 from the germline V gene are DFQATT and SNEGSKA (reference sequence). The CDR3 is made up of 12 amino acids.